The sequence of this T cell receptor (beta chain) was determined in a study of Graves' ophthalmopathy and Graves' hyperthyroidism. CDR1 and CDR2 from the germline V gene are SEHNR and FQNEAQ (reference sequence). With V trimmed by 0 bases and J by 4 bases, 5 bases remained unmatched. The CDR3 spans 15 residues. The starting material, 8 to 10 ml of fresh peripheral blood, provided the PBMCs. This clonotype was recorded at least ten times. The study amplified TCR beta CDR3 regions using RNA transcripts. After a first-round RT-PCR with HTBI primers, a second-round multiplex PCR was run. TCRdb re-derived calls from the multiplex PCR reads in MiXCR, one entry per CDR3 protein. The table lists 500,000 to 800,000 distinct CDR3 sequences, about two fifths of them singletons, with around 3.3% in the top ten.

The TCR sequence derives from an adult man with Graves' ophthalmopathy. Sequencing was performed on peripheral blood. The chain is built from TRBV7-9 and TRBJ1-2; 7 bases match TRBD1. The CDR3 sequence: CASSLAGGGGYGYTF. CDR3 sequence (DNA): TGTGCCAGCAGCTTAGCGGGAGGGGGCGGCTATGGCTACACCTTC.